This T cell receptor beta chain appears in the sequencing data of a study of T cell responses to AZD1222 COVID-19 vaccine. Findings of the study overall: As reported, nearly half of all spike-specific TCRs target variant regions that are unmutated. Dominant CD4 TCR responses targeted spike regions 160-218 and 743-854. An increase in Spike-specific TCR breadth and depth was observed after two AZD1222 doses.

This clone has just one count. Antigen specificity is unknown. Produced via immunoSEQ multiplex PCR; TCRdb's table is partial and in-frame only. The table lists approximately 130,000 clones, 85% to 90% of them singletons. Trimming shortened V by 0 bases and J by 2 bases, and 11 bases separated the two germline ends. The CDR3 runs to 15 residues. Germline CDR1 LGHNA, CDR2 YNFKEQ. This specimen consisted of peripheral blood, obtained on day 0 of MenACWY control vaccination. The source is an adult in good health. The chain uses TRBV4-2 and TRBJ2-7; TRBD2 is a possible D gene (5 bases). The chain's CDR3 is CASSQELGGAYEQYF. CDR3 coding DNA: TGTGCCAGCAGCCAAGAGCTAGGAGGAGCCTACGAGCAGTACTTC.